This T cell receptor (beta chain) originates from a study of blood T cell repertoires in COVID-19. Study overall: The analysed material was cDNA or gDNA that came from T cells, B-cell-depleted T cells, or PBMCs.

The protocol was immunoSEQ multiplex PCR, while the TCRdb copy is restricted to in-frame clones and leaves out a portion. Counted here are 72,000 or so clones, about 80% occurring once; the ten biggest clones make up about 20%. The germline gives CDR1 GTSNPN, CDR2 SVGIG (reference sequence). The CDR3 loop spans 12 amino acids. Trimming cost V 3 bases and J 8 bases; bases outside gene matches: 6. This chain joins TRBV30 and TRBJ1-2; 7 positions agree with TRBD1. The sequence was obtained from a man between 65 and 85 years old who had recovered from COVID-19. Source material: peripheral blood. The CDR3 nucleotides read TGTGCCTGGAGACAGGGGAATGAAGGCTACACCTTC. Protein product: CAWRQGNEGYTF. The entire variable domain, with the rest obtained from reference TRBV30 and TRBJ1-2, is as follows: SQTIHQWPATLVQPVGSPLSLECTVEGTSNPNLYWYRQAAGRGLQLLFYSVGIGQISSEVPQNLSASRPQDRQFILSSKKLLLSDSGFYLCAWRQGNEGYTFGSGTRLTVV.